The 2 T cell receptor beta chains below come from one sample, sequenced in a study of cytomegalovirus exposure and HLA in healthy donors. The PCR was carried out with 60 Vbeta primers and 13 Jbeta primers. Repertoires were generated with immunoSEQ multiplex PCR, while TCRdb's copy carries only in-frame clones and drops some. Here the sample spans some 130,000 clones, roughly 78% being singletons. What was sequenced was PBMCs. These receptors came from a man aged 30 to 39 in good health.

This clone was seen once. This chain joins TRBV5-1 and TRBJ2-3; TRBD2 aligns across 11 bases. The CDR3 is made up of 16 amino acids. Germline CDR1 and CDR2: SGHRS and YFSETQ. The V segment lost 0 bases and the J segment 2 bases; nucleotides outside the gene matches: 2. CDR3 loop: CASSLASGRITDTQYF. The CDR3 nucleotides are TGCGCCAGCAGCTTGGCTAGCGGGAGGATCACAGATACGCAGTATTTT.

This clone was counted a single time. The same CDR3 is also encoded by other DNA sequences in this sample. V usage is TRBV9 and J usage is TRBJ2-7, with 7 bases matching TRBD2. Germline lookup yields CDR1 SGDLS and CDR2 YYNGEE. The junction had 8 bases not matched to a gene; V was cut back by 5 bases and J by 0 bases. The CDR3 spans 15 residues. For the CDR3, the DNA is TGTGCCAGCAGTCCTAGGGACTACAGCTCCTACGAGCAGTACTTC. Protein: CASSPRDYSSYEQYF.